Following are 17 T cell receptor beta chains from one sample sequenced in a study of human T cells and chemical hapten exposure. Stated time point: patch test 3, about 24 weeks after DPC sensitization. Treatment reported: therapeutic diphenylcyclopropenone sensitization with weekly scalp DPC. Unfractionated whole blood was the source from which total RNA was extracted. TCRdb reprocessed the RACE reads with MiXCR, giving one entry per CDR3 protein. Among approximately 41,000 distinct CDR3 sequences listed, 9% to 9.5% were seen once. This material consisted of whole blood, taken in connection with sensitization to the hapten diphenylcyclopropenone (DPC). Receptors originate from a man in his fifties with alopecia areata. Some clones in this sample may be carry-over from other donors' samples.

This clonotype was counted many times. The J gene is TRBJ2-7, the V gene TRBV11-2; TRBD1 or TRBD2 may be the D gene (5 bases each). The CDR3 extends over 14 amino acids. The germline V and J ends were trimmed by 0 bases and 2 bases, with 8 bases remaining between them. CDR1 and CDR2 (germline): SGHAT, FQNNGV. In DNA, the CDR3 is TGTGCCAGCAGCTTAGATGGGGGTGCCTACGAGCAGTACTTC. This gives the protein CASSLDGGAYEQYF.

V is TRBV6-6 and J is TRBJ1-6, with D maybe TRBD1 (6 bases). CDR3 length equals 15 residues. Germline assignment: CDR1 MNHNY and CDR2 SVGAGI (reference sequence). Between the trimmed V and J ends, which lost 7 bases and 7 bases, there was a span of 17 bases. The CDR3 protein is CASMGGRVNNSPLHF. The CDR3 DNA is TGTGCCAGCATGGGGGGCAGGGTCAACAATTCACCCCTCCACTTT.

The chain joins TRBV7-8 to TRBJ1-5; D remains unclear. This CDR3 region has 15 residues. Germline CDR1 is SGHVS and CDR2 is FQNEAQ. Between the trimmed V and J ends, which lost 5 bases and 3 bases, there was a span of 14 bases. DNA for the CDR3: TGTGCCAGCAGCCTTGGACGGCGCTTCAATCAGCCCCAGCATTTT. Protein: CASSLGRRFNQPQHF.

In its sample, this clonotype ranks as medium-sized. V is TRBV4-2 and J is TRBJ2-5, with TRBD2 identical over 13 bases. The CDR3 is 16 amino acids. Germline assignment: CDR1 LGHNA and CDR2 YNFKEQ. The ends lost 3 bases at V and 5 bases at J; junction bases unmatched: 6. CDR3 region: CASSHRLAGGPETQYF. The DNA of the CDR3 is TGTGCCAGCAGCCACCGACTAGCGGGAGGCCCTGAGACCCAGTACTTC.

This clonotype has just one count. The chain uses TRBV3-1 and TRBJ1-2; D not resolved. The V end lost 3 bases, the J end lost 7 bases, and 9 bases lay between the germline ends. The CDR3 totals 12 residues. The germline V gene encodes CDR1 LGHDT and CDR2 YNNKEL (reference sequence). This chain's CDR3 is CASSHRGSGYTF. The CDR3 DNA is TGTGCCAGCAGCCACCGTGGGAGTGGCTACACCTTC.

In its sample, this clonotype was seen many times. V gene TRBV7-3 combines with J gene TRBJ2-2; D is unclear. The CDR3 is made up of 15 amino acids. The V end was cut by 3 bases, the J end by 1 base, with 9 bases between. Germline-derived CDR1 and CDR2 are SGHTA and FQGTGA. The CDR3 here is CASSLAPQNTGELFF. The CDR3 DNA follows: TGTGCCAGCAGCTTGGCCCCCCAGAACACCGGGGAGCTGTTTTTT.

This clonotype is a singleton in its sample. This rearrangement joins TRBV7-9 to TRBJ1-1, with 10 positions matching TRBD1. The trim removed 5 bases at V and 1 base at J, leaving 1 base unmatched. This CDR3 has 14 amino acids. Looked up from germline, CDR1 is SEHNR and CDR2 is FQNEAQ (reference sequence). As DNA, the CDR3 is TGTGCCAGCAGCCGGACAGGGGGGAACACTGAAGCTTTCTTT. It is translated as CASSRTGGNTEAFF.

The rearrangement uses TRBV20-1 and TRBJ2-1; D possibly corresponds to TRBD2 (6 bases). Looked up from germline, CDR1 is DFQATT and CDR2 is SNEGSKA (reference sequence). The CDR3 contains 12 residues. The ends were cut back, 6 bases at V and 2 bases at J, with 8 bases in the middle. CDR3 in DNA: TGCAGTGCAGCGGGCCCCTACAATGAGCAGTTCTTC. Translation: CSAAGPYNEQFF.

The chain couples TRBV19 to TRBJ1-4; D not certain. The germline gives CDR1 LNHDA, CDR2 SQIVND (reference sequence). The CDR3 totals 11 residues. V was cut by 4 bases and J by 12 bases, with 9 bases left in between. CDR3 coding DNA: TGTGCCAGTAGTACGACCTGGGAACTGTTTTTT. This translates into CASSTTWELFF.

Comments on this clonotype: A much larger clone sits a single nucleotide away, making a read error possible. The rearrangement links TRBV7-9 to TRBJ1-1, with 10 bases fitting TRBD1. CDR3 length equals 16 residues. Germline assignment: CDR1 SEHNR and CDR2 FQNEAQ (reference sequence). CDR3 loop: CAVDRGRLGMNIEAFF. The CDR3 DNA reads as TGTGCCGTAGACAGGGGGCGTTTGGGTATGAACATTGAAGCTTTCTTT.

This clonotype was detected many times. The V and J genes are TRBV19 and TRBJ2-1; maybe TRBD1 (6 bases). CDR3 length: 12 amino acids. Between the trimmed V and J ends, which lost 4 bases and 10 bases, there was a span of 11 bases. Germline-derived CDR1 and CDR2 are LNHDA and SQIVND (reference sequence). CDR3 in amino acids: CASSTDRIEQFF. The CDR3 DNA reads as TGTGCCAGTAGTACAGACAGGATAGAGCAGTTCTTC.

The rearrangement links TRBV4-1 to TRBJ2-1; D perhaps matches TRBD2 (6 bases). The germline V and J ends were trimmed by 0 bases and 0 bases, with 15 bases remaining between them. This CDR3 is built from 18 residues. Germline CDR1 and CDR2: MGHRA and YSYEKL. This CDR3 is CASSQDRTSTSSYNEQFF. In nucleotides, the CDR3 is TGCGCCAGCAGCCAAGATCGAACTAGCACAAGCTCCTACAATGAGCAGTTCTTC.

This clonotype was detected many times. J is TRBJ2-1 and V is TRBV20-1, with TRBD2 as a possible D gene (6 bases). Germline lookup yields CDR1 DFQATT and CDR2 SNEGSKA (reference sequence). The CDR3 consists of 13 residues. The V end was cut by 3 bases, the J end by 7 bases, with 13 bases between. Written as DNA, the CDR3 is TGCAGTGCTAGCTTACTAGCTGAGAATGAGCAGTTCTTC. Its protein is CSASLLAENEQFF.

This clonotype was recorded a few times. The V gene is TRBV7-2, the J gene TRBJ1-1, with D possibly matching TRBD1 (6 bases). The V gene's germline CDR1 is SGHTA and CDR2 FQGNSA. Trimming left V 7 bases short and J 6 bases short, with 12 bases between. This CDR3 region has 12 residues. For the CDR3, the DNA is TGTGCCAGCACCGTGGGACACTCTGAAGCTTTCTTT. As protein: CASTVGHSEAFF.

There are a few counts of this clonotype. V gene TRBV20-1 combines with J gene TRBJ2-3; D could derive from TRBD1 or TRBD2 (5 bases each). The CDR3 loop spans 15 amino acids. Trimming stripped 3 bases from V and 1 base from J, with 14 bases between. CDR1 and CDR2 (germline): DFQATT, SNEGSKA (reference sequence). The CDR3 sequence: CSASGADDGTDTQYF. The DNA for the CDR3 is TGCAGTGCTAGCGGGGCGGATGACGGCACAGATACGCAGTATTTT.

Comments on this clonotype: An end of the junction differs from the germline gene, which may be a read error. The rearrangement links TRBV29-1 to TRBJ2-7, with D possibly matching TRBD1 (6 bases). The CDR3 spans 14 residues. Germline V gene data show CDR1 as SQVTM and CDR2 as ANQGSEA. CDR3 DNA: TGCTGCGTTCTATGGGACACCAATTACTACGAGCAGTACTTC. The encoded protein is CCVLWDTNYYEQYF.

This clonotype was seen more than once but under ten times. The chain joins TRBV6-5 to TRBJ1-2; D perhaps matches TRBD1 (5 bases). This CDR3 contains 14 residues. The V gene lost 5 bases and the J gene lost 6 bases, with 16 bases spanning the gap. The germline gives CDR1 MNHEY, CDR2 SVGAGI. In DNA, the CDR3 is TGTGCCAGCAGTCCCCAGACAGAGGAGGATGGCTACACCTTC. This sequence encodes CASSPQTEEDGYTF.